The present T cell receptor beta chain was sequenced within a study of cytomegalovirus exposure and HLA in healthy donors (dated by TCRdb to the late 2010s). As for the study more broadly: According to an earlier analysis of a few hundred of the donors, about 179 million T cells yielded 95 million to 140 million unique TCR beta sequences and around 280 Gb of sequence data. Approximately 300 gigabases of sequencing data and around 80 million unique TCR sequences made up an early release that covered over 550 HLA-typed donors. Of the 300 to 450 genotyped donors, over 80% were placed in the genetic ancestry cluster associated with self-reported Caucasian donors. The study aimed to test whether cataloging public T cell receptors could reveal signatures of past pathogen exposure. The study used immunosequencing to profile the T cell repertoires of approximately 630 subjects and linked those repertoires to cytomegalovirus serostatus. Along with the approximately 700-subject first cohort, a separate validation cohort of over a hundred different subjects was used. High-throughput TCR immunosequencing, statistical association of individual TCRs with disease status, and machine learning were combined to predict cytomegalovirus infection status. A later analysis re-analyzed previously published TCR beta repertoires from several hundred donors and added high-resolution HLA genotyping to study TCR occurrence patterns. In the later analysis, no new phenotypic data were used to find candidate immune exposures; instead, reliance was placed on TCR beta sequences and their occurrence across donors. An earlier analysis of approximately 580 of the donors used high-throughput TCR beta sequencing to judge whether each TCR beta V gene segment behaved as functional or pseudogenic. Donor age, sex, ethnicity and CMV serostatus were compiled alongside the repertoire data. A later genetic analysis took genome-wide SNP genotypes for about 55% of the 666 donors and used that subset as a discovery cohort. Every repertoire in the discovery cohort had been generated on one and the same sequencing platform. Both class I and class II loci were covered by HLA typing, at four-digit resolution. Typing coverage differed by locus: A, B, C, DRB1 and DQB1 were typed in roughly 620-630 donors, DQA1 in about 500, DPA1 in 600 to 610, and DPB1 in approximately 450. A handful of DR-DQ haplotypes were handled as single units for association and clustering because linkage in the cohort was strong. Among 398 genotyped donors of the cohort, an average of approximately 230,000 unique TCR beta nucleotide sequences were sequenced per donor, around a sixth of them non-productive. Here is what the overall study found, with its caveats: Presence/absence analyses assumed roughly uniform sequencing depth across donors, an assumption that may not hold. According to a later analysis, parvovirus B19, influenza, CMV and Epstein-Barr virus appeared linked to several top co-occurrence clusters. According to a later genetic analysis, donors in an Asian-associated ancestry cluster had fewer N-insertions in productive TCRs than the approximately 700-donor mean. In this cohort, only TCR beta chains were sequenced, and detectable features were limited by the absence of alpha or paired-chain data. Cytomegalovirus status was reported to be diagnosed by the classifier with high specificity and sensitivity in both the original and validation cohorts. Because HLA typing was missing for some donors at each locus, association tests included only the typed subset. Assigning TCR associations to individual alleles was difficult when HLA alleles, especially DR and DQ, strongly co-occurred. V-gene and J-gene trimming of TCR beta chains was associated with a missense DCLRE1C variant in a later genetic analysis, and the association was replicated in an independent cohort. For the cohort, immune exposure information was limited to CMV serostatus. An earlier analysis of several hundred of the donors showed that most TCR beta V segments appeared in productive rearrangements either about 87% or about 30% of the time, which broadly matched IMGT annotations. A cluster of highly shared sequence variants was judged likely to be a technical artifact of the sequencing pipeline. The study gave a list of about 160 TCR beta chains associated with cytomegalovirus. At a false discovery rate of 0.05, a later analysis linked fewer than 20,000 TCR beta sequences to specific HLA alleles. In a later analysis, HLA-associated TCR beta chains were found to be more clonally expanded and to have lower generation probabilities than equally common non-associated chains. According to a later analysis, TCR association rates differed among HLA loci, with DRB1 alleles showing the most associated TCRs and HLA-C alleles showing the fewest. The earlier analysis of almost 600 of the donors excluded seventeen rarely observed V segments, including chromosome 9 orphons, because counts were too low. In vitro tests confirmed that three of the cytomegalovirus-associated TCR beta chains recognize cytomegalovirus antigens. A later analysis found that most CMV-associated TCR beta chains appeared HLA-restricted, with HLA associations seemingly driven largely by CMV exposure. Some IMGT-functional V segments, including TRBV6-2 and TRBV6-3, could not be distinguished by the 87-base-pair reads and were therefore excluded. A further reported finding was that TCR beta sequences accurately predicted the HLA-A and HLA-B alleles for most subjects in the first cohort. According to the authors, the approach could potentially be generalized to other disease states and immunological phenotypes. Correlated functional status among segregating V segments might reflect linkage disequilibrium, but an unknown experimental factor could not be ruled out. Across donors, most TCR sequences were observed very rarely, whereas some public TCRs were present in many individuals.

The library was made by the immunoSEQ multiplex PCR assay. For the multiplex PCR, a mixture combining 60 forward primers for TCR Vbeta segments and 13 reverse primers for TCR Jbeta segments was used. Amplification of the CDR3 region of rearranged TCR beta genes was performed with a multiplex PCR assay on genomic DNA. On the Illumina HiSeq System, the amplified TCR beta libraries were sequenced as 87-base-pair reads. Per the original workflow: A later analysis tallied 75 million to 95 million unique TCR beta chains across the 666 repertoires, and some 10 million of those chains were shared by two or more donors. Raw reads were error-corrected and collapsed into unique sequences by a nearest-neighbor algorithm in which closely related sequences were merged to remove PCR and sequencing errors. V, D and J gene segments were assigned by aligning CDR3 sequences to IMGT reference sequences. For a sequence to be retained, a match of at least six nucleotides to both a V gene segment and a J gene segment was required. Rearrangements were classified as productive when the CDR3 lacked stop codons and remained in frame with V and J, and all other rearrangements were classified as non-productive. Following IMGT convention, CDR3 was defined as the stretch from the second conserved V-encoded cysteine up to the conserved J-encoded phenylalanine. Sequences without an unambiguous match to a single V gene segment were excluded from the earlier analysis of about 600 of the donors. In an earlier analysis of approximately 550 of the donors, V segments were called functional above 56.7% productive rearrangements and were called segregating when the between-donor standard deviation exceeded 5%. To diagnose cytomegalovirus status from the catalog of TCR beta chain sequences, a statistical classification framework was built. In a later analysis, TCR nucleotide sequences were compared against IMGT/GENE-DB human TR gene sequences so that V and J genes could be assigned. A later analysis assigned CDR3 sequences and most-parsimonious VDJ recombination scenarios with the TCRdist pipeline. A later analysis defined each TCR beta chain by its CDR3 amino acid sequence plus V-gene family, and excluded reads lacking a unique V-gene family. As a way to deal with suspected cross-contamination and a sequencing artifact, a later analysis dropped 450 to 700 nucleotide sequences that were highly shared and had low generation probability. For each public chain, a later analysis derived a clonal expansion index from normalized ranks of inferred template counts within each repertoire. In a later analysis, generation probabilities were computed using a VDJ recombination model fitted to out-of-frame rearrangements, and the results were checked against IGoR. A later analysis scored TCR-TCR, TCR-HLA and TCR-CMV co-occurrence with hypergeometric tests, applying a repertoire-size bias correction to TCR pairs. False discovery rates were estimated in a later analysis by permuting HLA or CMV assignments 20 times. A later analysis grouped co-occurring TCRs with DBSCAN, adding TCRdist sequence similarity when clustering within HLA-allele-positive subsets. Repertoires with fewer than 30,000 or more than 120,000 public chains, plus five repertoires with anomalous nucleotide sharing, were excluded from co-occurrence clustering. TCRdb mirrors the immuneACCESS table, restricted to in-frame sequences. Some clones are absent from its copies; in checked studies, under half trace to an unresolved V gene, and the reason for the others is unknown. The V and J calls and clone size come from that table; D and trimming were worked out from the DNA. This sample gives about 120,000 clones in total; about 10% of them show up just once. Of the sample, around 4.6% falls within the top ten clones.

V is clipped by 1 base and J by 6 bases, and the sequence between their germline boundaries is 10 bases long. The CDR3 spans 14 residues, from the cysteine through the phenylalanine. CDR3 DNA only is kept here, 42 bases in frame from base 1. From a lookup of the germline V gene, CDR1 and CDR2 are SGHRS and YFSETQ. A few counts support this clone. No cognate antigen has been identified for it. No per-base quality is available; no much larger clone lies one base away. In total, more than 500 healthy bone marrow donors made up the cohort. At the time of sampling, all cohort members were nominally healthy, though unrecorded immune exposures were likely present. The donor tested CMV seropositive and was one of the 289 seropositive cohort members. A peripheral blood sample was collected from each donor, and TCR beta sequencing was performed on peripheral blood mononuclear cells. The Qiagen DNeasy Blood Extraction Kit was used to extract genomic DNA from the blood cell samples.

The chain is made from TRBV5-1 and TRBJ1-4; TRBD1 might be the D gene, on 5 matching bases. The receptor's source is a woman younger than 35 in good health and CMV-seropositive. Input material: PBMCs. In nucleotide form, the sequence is TGCGCCAGCAGCTTGCAAGGGGACTATGAAAAACTGTTTTTT. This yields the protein CASSLQGDYEKLFF.